The 24 T cell receptor beta chains reported below all come from one sample, sequenced in a study of T cell repertoires in cytomegalovirus infection. MiXCR was run by TCRdb on the reads, yielding one entry per CDR3 protein. This table holds a few hundred thousand distinct CDR3 sequences, about a sixth found once. The sequenced sample consisted of PBMCs. The receptors derive from a human donor in good health (CMV status not recorded). Some clones in this sample may be carry-over from other donors' samples.

This clonotype appeared a few times. CDR3 amino acids: CASSSLGTEAFF. The CDR3 coding sequence is TGTGCCAGCAGCTCGTTGGGCACTGAAGCTTTCTTT. The chain uses TRBV11-2 and TRBJ1-1, with unresolved D. Germline V lookup: CDR1 SGHAT, CDR2 FQNNGV. The CDR3 extends over 12 amino acids. Between the trimmed V and J ends, which lost 4 bases and 4 bases, there was a span of 7 bases.

The rearrangement uses TRBV9 and TRBJ2-1; a possible D gene is TRBD2 (5 bases). CDR1 and CDR2 from the germline V gene are SGDLS and YYNGEE. Trimming took off 0 bases at V and 5 bases at J, with 12 bases between the two ends. The length of the CDR3 is 15 residues. The CDR3 loop reads CASSVGSSWDNEQFF. The CDR3 nucleotides are TGTGCCAGCAGCGTAGGGTCTAGCTGGGACAATGAGCAGTTCTTC.

This clonotype has only a few counts. The gene calls are TRBV12-3 or TRBV12-4 and TRBJ1-1, with D unresolved. The V end was cut by 5 bases, the J end by 0 bases, with 7 bases between. The CDR3 extends over 13 amino acids. This CDR3 is CASSRVLNTEAFF. The CDR3 DNA reads TGTGCCAGCAGTAGGGTACTGAACACTGAAGCTTTCTTT.

This clonotype came up a few times. The CDR3 is CSATRQGGYEQFF. The DNA for the CDR3 is TGCAGTGCTACAAGACAGGGAGGCTATGAGCAGTTCTTC. The rearrangement joins TRBV20-1 to TRBJ2-1; D may be TRBD1 (7 bases). V lost 4 bases, J lost 8 bases, and 15 bases lay in between. CDR1 is DFQATT and CDR2 is SNEGSKA in the germline V gene (reference sequence). The CDR3 spans 13 residues.

The chain links TRBV7-2 to TRBJ2-1, with 10 bases identical to TRBD1. CDR3 length equals 13 residues. The germline V gene encodes CDR1 SGHTA and CDR2 FQGNSA. V lost 4 bases and J lost 16; bases outside the gene matches: 10. CDR3 DNA sequence: TGTGCCAGCAGCTCTAGGGTGCGGGACAGGGGATTCTTC. As protein: CASSSRVRDRGFF.

About this clonotype itself: One base away lies a much larger clone, so this may be a sequencing read error. The V gene is TRBV27, the J gene TRBJ2-7, with 13 bases aligning to TRBD2. The CDR3 loop spans 17 amino acids. CDR1 and CDR2 (germline): MNHEY, SMNVEV (reference sequence). V was clipped by 3 bases and J by 6 bases; unmatched bases: 11. The CDR3 DNA is TGTGCCAGCAGTTTGAGGCCCACACTAGCGGGAGGGATCGAGCAGTACTTC. This translates into CASSLRPTLAGGIEQYF.

This clonotype has more than one count but fewer than ten. The chain joins TRBV20-1 to TRBJ2-7; 11 bases match TRBD2. The CDR3 has 14 residues. Germline-derived CDR1 and CDR2 are DFQATT and SNEGSKA (reference sequence). V was pared by 8 bases and J by 3 bases, with 9 bases of the junction left unmatched. The CDR3 reads CSPTRLAGNYEQYF. DNA of the CDR3: TGCAGTCCTACCCGACTAGCGGGAAACTACGAGCAGTACTTC.

This rearrangement joins TRBV7-8 to TRBJ2-7; 13 bases line up with TRBD2. This CDR3 has 19 residues. The junction had 14 bases not matched to a gene; V was cut back by 5 bases and J by 1 base. Germline assignment: CDR1 SGHVS and CDR2 FQNEAQ. The DNA for the CDR3 is TGTGCCAGCAGCACCCGCCGAAAAACTAGCGGGAGGGGTTCCTACGAGCAGTACTTC. This translates into CASSTRRKTSGRGSYEQYF.

The chain joins TRBV5-4 to TRBJ1-2; 8 bases agree with TRBD1. Losses at the gene ends were 4 bases for V and 8 bases for J; bases not matched to a gene: 13. This CDR3 region has 15 residues. Germline loops: CDR1 SGHNT, CDR2 YYREEE (reference sequence). The CDR3 DNA follows: TGTGCCAGCAGCCCGGGAGGGCGGACAGGGCTCGGCTACACCTTC. It translates to CASSPGGRTGLGYTF.

This clonotype was counted a few times. The V gene is TRBV4-3, the J gene TRBJ1-6, with 8 bases fitting TRBD1. Per germline, CDR1 LGHNA and CDR2 YSLEER. This CDR3 contains 16 residues. V shed 3 bases, J shed 7 bases, and the junction held 8 bases outside the gene matches. This chain's CDR3 is CASSQVRQGPNSPLHF. CDR3 coding DNA: TGCGCCAGCAGCCAGGTCAGACAGGGGCCGAATTCACCCCTCCACTTT.

The V call is TRBV20-1, the J call TRBJ2-5, with unresolved D. Per the germline V gene, CDR1 is DFQATT and CDR2 is SNEGSKA (reference sequence). Trimming took off 5 bases at V and 5 bases at J, with 6 bases between the two ends. The CDR3 has 10 amino acids. The CDR3 region has the DNA TGCAGTGCTGCCGTGGAGACCCAGTACTTC. Translation: CSAAVETQYF.

The chain recombines TRBV12-3 or TRBV12-4 with TRBJ2-3; TRBD1 aligns across 8 bases. V gave up 5 bases and J gave up 14 bases; unmatched junction bases: 12. The CDR3 length is 13 residues. CDR3: CASSQNRGSAPYF. CDR3 bases: TGTGCCAGCAGTCAGAACAGGGGGTCCGCGCCGTATTTT.

This clonotype has a count of ten or more. J is TRBJ2-1 and V is TRBV7-6; the D gene is possibly TRBD2 (7 bases). Trimming cost V 1 base and J 4 bases, with 17 bases left between them. The germline V gene encodes CDR1 SGHVS and CDR2 FNYEAQ. There are 17 residues in the CDR3. This CDR3 is CASSLESAGALYNEQFF. As DNA, the CDR3 is TGTGCCAGCAGCTTAGAATCTGCGGGGGCCCTATACAATGAGCAGTTCTTC.

This clonotype came up a few times. The rearrangement links TRBV12-3 or TRBV12-4 to TRBJ2-3; 7 nucleotides match TRBD1. The CDR3 has 13 amino acids. V dropped 10 bases and J dropped 4; count of bases not matched to a gene: 8. In DNA form, the CDR3 reads TGTGCCACCAGAGACAGGGACGCAGATACGCAGTATTTT. Translating gives CATRDRDADTQYF.

This clonotype came up many times. The J gene is TRBJ2-1, the V gene TRBV7-2; D possibly corresponds to TRBD1 (5 bases). Germline values: CDR1 SGHTA, CDR2 FQGNSA. With 3 bases removed from V and 4 bases from J, the gap between germline ends came to 13 bases. CDR3 size: 15 residues. The CDR3 bases are TGTGCCAGCAGCTTCAGGGTAGGGATTTACAATGAGCAGTTCTTC. Its translation: CASSFRVGIYNEQFF.

This clonotype was seen many times. CDR3 sequence reads: CASSSDKGSVEQETQYF. CDR3 nucleotide sequence: TGTGCCAGCAGTTCGGACAAGGGATCGGTCGAACAAGAGACCCAGTACTTC. The gene calls are TRBV28 and TRBJ2-5; D may be TRBD1 (5 bases). The CDR3 extends over 17 amino acids. Germline V gene lookup returns CDR1 MDHEN and CDR2 SYDVKM. The ends were cut back, 4 bases at V and 2 bases at J, with 20 bases in the middle.

The V and J genes are TRBV6-1 and TRBJ1-2, with 7 bases that match TRBD1. The CDR3 totals 14 residues. The J segment lost 4 bases and the V segment lost 5 bases, leaving 7 bases of the junction unmatched. Germline CDR1 is MNHNS and CDR2 is SASEGT. The chain's CDR3 is CASSSPRTGYGYTF. In DNA, the CDR3 is TGTGCCAGCAGTTCCCCCAGGACAGGCTATGGCTACACCTTC.

This clonotype has just a few counts. The chain combines TRBV10-3 with TRBJ1-1; D is undetermined. Looked up from germline, CDR1 is ENHRY and CDR2 is SYGVKD. The CDR3 has 12 amino acids. With 3 bases removed from V and 0 bases from J, the gap between germline ends came to 2 bases. CDR3 DNA: TGTGCCATCAGTGAAATGAACACTGAAGCTTTCTTT. Its protein product is CAISEMNTEAFF.

The V and J genes are TRBV19 and TRBJ2-1, with TRBD2 matching over 12 bases. CDR1 and CDR2 (germline): LNHDA, SQIVND (reference sequence). The V gene end was trimmed by 6 bases and the J gene end by 9 bases; junction bases not matched to a gene: 9. This CDR3 has 15 amino acids. CDR3: CASRRASGGASEQFF. CDR3 nucleotides: TGTGCCAGTAGAAGGGCTAGCGGGGGGGCTTCTGAGCAGTTCTTC.

This clonotype was recorded many times. The gene calls are TRBV20-1 and TRBJ2-5; D is unclear. Germline V gene data show CDR1 as DFQATT and CDR2 as SNEGSKA (reference sequence). V lost 5 bases and J lost 5, with 6 bases in between. There are 10 residues in the CDR3. CDR3 sequence: CSARRETQYF. The CDR3 nucleotides read TGCAGTGCTCGTCGGGAGACCCAGTACTTC.

The J gene is TRBJ1-3, the V gene TRBV5-1, with D perhaps matching TRBD1 (5 bases). The CDR3 contains 16 residues. Germline lookup yields CDR1 SGHRS and CDR2 YFSETQ. With 4 bases removed from V and 0 bases from J, the gap between germline ends came to 14 bases. CDR3: CASSIPDTVSGNTIYF. The CDR3 bases are TGCGCCAGCAGCATCCCGGACACCGTCTCTGGAAACACCATATATTTT.

A single count supports this clonotype. The chain employs TRBV19 and TRBJ1-1, with D perhaps matching TRBD1 (6 bases). CDR3 length: 14 residues. V was cut by 4 bases and J by 3 bases, with 12 bases left in between. Germline loops: CDR1 LNHDA, CDR2 SQIVND (reference sequence). CDR3 nucleotides: TGTGCCAGTAGTAATTGGGGGCGAGACACTGAAGCTTTCTTT. It yields the protein CASSNWGRDTEAFF.

This clonotype was recorded a few times. The chain links TRBV28 to TRBJ2-3, with a tentative D call TRBD1 (5 bases). The CDR3 is made up of 15 amino acids. Per the germline V gene, CDR1 is MDHEN and CDR2 is SYDVKM. The germline V and J ends were trimmed by 5 bases and 0 bases, with 12 bases remaining between them. CDR3 loop: CASSPLRDSTDTQYF. The CDR3 DNA reads TGTGCCAGCAGTCCCCTCAGGGATAGCACAGATACGCAGTATTTT.

The chain is built from TRBV7-6 and TRBJ2-1; TRBD2 agrees at 9 bases. Germline V gene sequence: CDR1 SGHVS, CDR2 FNYEAQ. The CDR3 is 18 amino acids. The J segment lost 5 bases and the V segment lost 3 bases, leaving 14 bases of the junction unmatched. CDR3 loop: CASSLRIRLAVGDNEQFF. CDR3 nucleotide sequence: TGTGCCAGCAGCTTGAGAATAAGACTAGCGGTAGGGGACAATGAGCAGTTCTTC.